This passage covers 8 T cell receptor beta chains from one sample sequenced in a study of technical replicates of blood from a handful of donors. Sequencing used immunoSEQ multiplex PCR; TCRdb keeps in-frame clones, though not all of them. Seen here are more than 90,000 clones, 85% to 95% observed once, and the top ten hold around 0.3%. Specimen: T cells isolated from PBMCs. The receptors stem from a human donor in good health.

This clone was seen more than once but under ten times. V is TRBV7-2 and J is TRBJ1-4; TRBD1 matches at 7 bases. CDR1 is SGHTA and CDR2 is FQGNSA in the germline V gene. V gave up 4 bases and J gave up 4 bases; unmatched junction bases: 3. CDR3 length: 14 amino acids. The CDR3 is CASSYDRVNEKLFF. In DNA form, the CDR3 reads TGTGCCAGCAGCTACGACAGGGTTAATGAAAAACTGTTTTTT. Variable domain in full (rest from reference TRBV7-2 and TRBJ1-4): GAGVSQSPSNKVTEKGKDVELRCDPISGHTALYWYRQSLGQGLEFLIYFQGNSAPDKSGLPSDRFSAERTGGSVSTLTIQRTQQEDSAVYLCASSYDRVNEKLFFGSGTQLSVL.

The CDR3 is CASRYRRETQYF. In nucleotides, the CDR3 is TGTGCCAGCAGGTACAGACGGGAGACCCAGTACTTC. This chain connects TRBV7-9 to TRBJ2-5; no definite D call. The CDR3 runs to 12 residues. Germline values: CDR1 SEHNR, CDR2 FQNEAQ (reference sequence). V was cut by 6 bases and J by 5 bases, with 10 bases left in between.

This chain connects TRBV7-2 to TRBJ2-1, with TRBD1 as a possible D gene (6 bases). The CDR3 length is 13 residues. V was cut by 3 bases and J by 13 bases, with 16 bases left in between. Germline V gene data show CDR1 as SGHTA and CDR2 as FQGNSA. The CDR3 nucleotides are TGTGCCAGCAGCTTTTTGAGGGGGTCATTTCAGTTCTTC. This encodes CASSFLRGSFQFF. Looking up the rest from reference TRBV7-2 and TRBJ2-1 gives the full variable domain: GAGVSQSPSNKVTEKGKDVELRCDPISGHTALYWYRQSLGQGLEFLIYFQGNSAPDKSGLPSDRFSAERTGGSVSTLTIQRTQQEDSAVYLCASSFLRGSFQFFGPGTRLTVL.

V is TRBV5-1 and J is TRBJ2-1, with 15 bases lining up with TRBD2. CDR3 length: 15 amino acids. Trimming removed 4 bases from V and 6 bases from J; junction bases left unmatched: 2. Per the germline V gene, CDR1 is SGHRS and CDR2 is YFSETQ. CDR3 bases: TGCGCCAGCAGCCTGGGACTAGCGGGAGGCAATGAGCAGTTCTTC. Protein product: CASSLGLAGGNEQFF.

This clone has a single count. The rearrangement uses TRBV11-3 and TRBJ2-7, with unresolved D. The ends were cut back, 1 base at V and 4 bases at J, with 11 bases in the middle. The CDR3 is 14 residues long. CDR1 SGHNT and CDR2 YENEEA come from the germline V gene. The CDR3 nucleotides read TGTGCCAGCAGCTTAGGGAGTTGGCCATACGAGCAGTACTTC. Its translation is CASSLGSWPYEQYF.

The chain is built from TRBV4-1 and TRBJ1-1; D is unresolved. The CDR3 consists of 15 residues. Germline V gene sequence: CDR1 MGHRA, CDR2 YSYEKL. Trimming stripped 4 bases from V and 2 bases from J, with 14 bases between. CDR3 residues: CASSLHMGANTEAFF. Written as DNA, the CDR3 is TGCGCCAGCAGCCTCCACATGGGAGCCAACACTGAAGCTTTCTTT.

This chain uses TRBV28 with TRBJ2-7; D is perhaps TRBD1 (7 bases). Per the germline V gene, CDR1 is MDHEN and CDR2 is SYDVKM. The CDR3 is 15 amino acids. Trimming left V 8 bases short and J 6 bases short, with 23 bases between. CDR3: CASVRLEGASSEQYF. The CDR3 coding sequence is TGTGCCAGCGTCCGGCTGGAGGGGGCTTCGAGCGAGCAGTACTTC.

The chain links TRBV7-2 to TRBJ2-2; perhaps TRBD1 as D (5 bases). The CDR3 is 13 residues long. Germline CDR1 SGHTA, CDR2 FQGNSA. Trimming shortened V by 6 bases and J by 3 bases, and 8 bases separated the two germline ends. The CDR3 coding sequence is TGTGCCAGCAGGATAGGGGACACCGGGGAGCTGTTTTTT. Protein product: CASRIGDTGELFF.